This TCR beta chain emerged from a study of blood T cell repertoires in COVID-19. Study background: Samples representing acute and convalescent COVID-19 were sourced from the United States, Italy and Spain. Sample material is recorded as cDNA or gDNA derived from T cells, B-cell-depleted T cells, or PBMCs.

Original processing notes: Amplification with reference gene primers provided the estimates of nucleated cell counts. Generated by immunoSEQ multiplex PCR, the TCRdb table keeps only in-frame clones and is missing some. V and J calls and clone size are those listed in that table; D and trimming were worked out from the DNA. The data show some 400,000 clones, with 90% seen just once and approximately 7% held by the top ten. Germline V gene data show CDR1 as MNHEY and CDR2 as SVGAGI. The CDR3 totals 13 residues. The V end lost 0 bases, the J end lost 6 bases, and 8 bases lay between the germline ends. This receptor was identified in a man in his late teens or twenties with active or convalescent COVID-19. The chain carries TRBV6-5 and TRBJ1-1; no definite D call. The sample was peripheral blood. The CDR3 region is CASSYSEVAEAFF. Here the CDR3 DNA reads TGTGCCAGCAGTTACTCGGAGGTAGCTGAAGCTTTCTTT.